A selection of T cell receptor beta chains follows, all from one sample in a study of cytomegalovirus exposure and HLA in healthy donors. The method was immunoSEQ multiplex PCR; TCRdb's version includes in-frame clones alone and lacks a portion of them. The repertoire table contains 200,000 to 250,000 clones. Sequenced material: PBMCs. The source is a girl aged 2 to 10 in good health and CMV-seropositive. The CDR3 runs from the conserved cysteine through the conserved F or W. The order of the fields is D gene, V gene, J gene, CDR3 DNA, CDR3 protein. The D gene is left open where the match is weak.

.	TRBV2	TRBJ1-1	TGTGCCAGCAGTGAGGGGAGGCTGGCTGAAGCTTTCTTT	CASSEGRLAEAFF
.	TRBV5-1	TRBJ2-3	TGCGCCAGCAGCCCCCCGTTGAGCGGCACAGATACGCAGTATTTT	CASSPPLSGTDTQYF
TRBD1	TRBV2	TRBJ2-2	TGTGCCAGCAGTGAACCCCGGACAGGGGAGTTGTGGGGCACCGGGGAGCTGTTTTTT	CASSEPRTGELWGTGELFF
TRBD1	TRBV4-2	TRBJ1-3	TGTGCCAGCAGCCAAGAAGGGACAGGGACAACTGGAAACACCATATATTTT	CASSQEGTGTTGNTIYF
TRBD1	TRBV29-1	TRBJ2-7	TGCAGCGTCAACCCGACAGGGCTTGGCGAGCAGTACTTC	CSVNPTGLGEQYF
TRBD2	TRBV28	TRBJ2-3	TGTGCCAGCAAGACTAGCGGGAGGACAACAGATACGCAGTATTTT	CASKTSGRTTDTQYF
.	TRBV28	TRBJ2-3	TGTGCCAGCAGTTTATGGTCACAGGGAGGGCGTACAGATACGCAGTATTTT	CASSLWSQGGRTDTQYF
TRBD1	TRBV30	TRBJ1-5	TGTGCCTGGAGTGGCGACAGGGGGCGTTTTGGTCAGCCCCAGCATTTT	CAWSGDRGRFGQPQHF
.	TRBV19	TRBJ2-1	TGTGCCAGTAGGGTAGCGGTTTCCTACAATGAGCAGTTCTTC	CASRVAVSYNEQFF
.	TRBV30	TRBJ1-2	TGTGCCTGGAGTGCCCCCCGCTATGGCTACACCTTC	CAWSAPRYGYTF
.	TRBV6-5	TRBJ2-7	TGTGCCAGCAGTTACTCGAGGGTGGGCTACGAGCAGTACTTC	CASSYSRVGYEQYF
.	TRBV6-5	TRBJ2-6	TGTGCCAGCAGGCGGAGCTACTCTGGGGCCAACGTCCTGACTTTC	CASRRSYSGANVLTF
.	TRBV5-1	TRBJ1-1	TGCGCCAGCAGCTTGGGGTGGCAAACTGAAGCTTTCTTT	CASSLGWQTEAFF
.	TRBV5-4	TRBJ2-7	TGTGCCAGCAGCTTGATCAGCTCCTACGAGCAGTACTTC	CASSLISSYEQYF
.	TRBV5-1	TRBJ1-1	TGCGCCAGCAGCCTATCGGGGGGGGAAAGCGATGAAGCTTTCTTT	CASSLSGGESDEAFF
.	TRBV15	TRBJ2-1	TGTGCCACCAGCAGAGATAGCAGTATAAGCGGTCACAATGAGCAGTTCTTC	CATSRDSSISGHNEQFF
TRBD2	TRBV10-3	TRBJ2-3	TGTGCCATCAGTAAAGATGCGGGAGGAGCAGATACGCAGTATTTT	CAISKDAGGADTQYF
.	TRBV2	TRBJ2-7	TGTGCCAGCAGCGCCCTTTGGGGAGTGGGTTACGAGCAGTACTTC	CASSALWGVGYEQYF
.	TRBV6-1	TRBJ1-5	TGTGCCAGCAGTGTACAGGGCCCCAGGGCCCATCAGCCCCAGCATTTT	CASSVQGPRAHQPQHF
.	TRBV5-6	TRBJ1-2	TGTGCCAGCAGCTTCTCCCTCGGGGGCTACACCTTC	CASSFSLGGYTF
.	TRBV7-9	TRBJ1-4	TGTGCCAGCAGACGGGTTTCGAATGAAAAACTGTTTTTT	CASRRVSNEKLFF
TRBD2	TRBV7-2	TRBJ2-1	TGTGCCAGCAGCCTGTCCCAGTCGGGGGGGAGTGAGCAGTTCTTC	CASSLSQSGGSEQFF
.	TRBV2	TRBJ1-1	TGTGCCAACTTACCGGACTTGGTGAACACTGAAGCTTTCTTT	CANLPDLVNTEAFF
.	TRBV1	TRBJ2-1	TGCACCAGCAGCCAGACGGGGAGGGGCCCCTACAATGAGCAGTTCTTC	CTSSQTGRGPYNEQFF
.	TRBV29-1	TRBJ2-3	TGCAGCGTTGTCCGGGGGAGAGGTGTAGATACGCAGTATTTT	CSVVRGRGVDTQYF
TRBD2	TRBV6-5	TRBJ2-7	TGTGCCAGCAGTTACTCGCCAGCGGGAGGCTACGAGCAGTACTTC	CASSYSPAGGYEQYF
.	TRBV28	TRBJ2-1	TGTGCCGTTGGAAGGGGAATGGTTTATGAGCAGTTCTTC	CAVGRGMVYEQFF
TRBD1	TRBV28	TRBJ2-3	TGTGCCAGCACAGGGGGCCAGGGGGTAGGAGATACGCAGTATTTT	CASTGGQGVGDTQYF
.	TRBV19	TRBJ1-1	TGTGCCAGTAGTATCCAGGCCACGAACACTGAAGCTTTCTTT	CASSIQATNTEAFF
.	TRBV5-1	TRBJ2-3	TGCGCCAGCAGCTTGATGGCGGGGATGTTGGGCGCAGATACGCAGTATTTT	CASSLMAGMLGADTQYF
.	TRBV5-1	TRBJ2-7	TGCGCCAGCAGCACGGACAGTTACGAGCAGTACTTC	CASSTDSYEQYF
.	TRBV7-2	TRBJ1-5	TGTGCCAGCAGCCGGGACATAGGAAGTTGGCAGGGTCAGCCCCAGCATTTT	CASSRDIGSWQGQPQHF
TRBD2	TRBV5-1	TRBJ2-7	TGCGCCAGCAGCTTGGATCTCGCTAGCGGGAGCTCCTACGAGCAGTACTTC	CASSLDLASGSSYEQYF
.	TRBV27	TRBJ2-7	TGTGCCAGCAGTTTGGACAGCTCCTACGAGCAGTACTTC	CASSLDSSYEQYF
TRBD1	TRBV6-5	TRBJ2-5	TGTGCCAGCAGTCGACAGGGGGGGGAGACCCAGTACTTC	CASSRQGGETQYF
TRBD2	TRBV5-1	TRBJ2-1	TGCGCCAGCAGCCGGATTAGCGGGGATTCCTACAATGAGCAGTTCTTC	CASSRISGDSYNEQFF
TRBD2	TRBV5-5	TRBJ2-1	TGTGCCAGCAGCCCATGGGGACTAGCGGGAGGGAACATATACAATGAGCAGTTCTTC	CASSPWGLAGGNIYNEQFF
TRBD2	TRBV27	TRBJ2-1	TGTGCCAGCAGTTTCTATCCATTGGGACTAGCGGGAGGGTCTGGTGAGCAGTTCTTC	CASSFYPLGLAGGSGEQFF
.	TRBV6-1	TRBJ2-5	TGTGCCAGCAGTGAGGCTTGGGAGACCCAGTACTTC	CASSEAWETQYF